This T cell receptor beta chain stems from a study of cytomegalovirus exposure and HLA in healthy donors. Sequencing was performed with immunoSEQ multiplex PCR; in TCRdb, only in-frame clones are kept and a portion is missing. The sample has approximately 150,000 clones; around 90% are singletons. To note about this clone: Antigen unknown.

Overall study results and limits: Despite most TCR sequences being rare, some public TCRs occurred in many donors.

With 7 bases clipped from V and 6 bases from J, the junction kept 15 bases outside the gene matches. Germline assignment: CDR1 MNHEY and CDR2 SVGAGI. The CDR3 consists of 15 residues. The source is a man younger than 35 in good health and CMV-seropositive. What was sequenced was PBMCs. The V and J genes are TRBV6-5 and TRBJ2-7; 7 bases fit TRBD1. CDR3 in amino acids: CASTPDRLSSAEQYF. The CDR3 region has the DNA TGTGCCAGCACCCCGGACAGGCTCTCTTCAGCCGAGCAGTACTTC.